One sample yielded the 22 T cell receptor beta chains listed below, sequenced in a study of cytomegalovirus exposure and HLA in healthy donors. The study ran its PCR with 60 Vbeta and 13 Jbeta primers. Produced via immunoSEQ multiplex PCR; TCRdb's table is partial and in-frame only. The profile shows over 85,000 clones, more than 70% of them singletons. The sequencing input was PBMCs. The receptors shown here come from a male donor in good health and CMV-seropositive.

The chain carries TRBV5-1 and TRBJ2-3, with TRBD2 matching 13 bases. This CDR3 comprises 16 residues. The V segment lost 2 bases and the J segment 3 bases; nucleotides outside the gene matches: 3. Germline lookup yields CDR1 SGHRS and CDR2 YFSETQ. The CDR3 spells CASSFWTSGSTDTQYF. The CDR3 nucleotides are TGCGCCAGCAGCTTCTGGACTAGCGGGAGTACAGATACGCAGTATTTT.

This chain uses TRBV19 with TRBJ2-2; the D gene is possibly TRBD2 (5 bases). V lost 3 bases and J lost 6, with 11 bases in between. The CDR3 loop spans 14 amino acids. The germline V gene has CDR1 LNHDA and CDR2 SQIVND (reference sequence). CDR3 in DNA: TGTGCCAGTAGTATGGGAGACAACCCCGGGGAGCTGTTTTTT. Amino acid sequence: CASSMGDNPGELFF.

The chain joins TRBV19 to TRBJ1-5; 7 bases map to TRBD1. CDR1 and CDR2 from the germline V gene are LNHDA and SQIVND (reference sequence). This CDR3 is built from 15 residues. V trimming: 1 base; J trimming: 3 bases; junction bases outside the gene matches: 3. For the CDR3, the DNA is TGTGCCAGTAGTATAGTGGGACAGTACAATCAGCCCCAGCATTTT. It yields the protein CASSIVGQYNQPQHF. The full variable domain, with the rest looked up from reference TRBV19 and TRBJ1-5, is DGGITQSPKYLFRKEGQNVTLSCEQNLNHDAMYWYRQDPGQGLRLIYYSQIVNDFQKGDIAEGYSVSREKKESFPLTVTSAQKNPTAFYLCASSIVGQYNQPQHFGDGTRLSIL.

V gene TRBV7-6 combines with J gene TRBJ1-2, with TRBD1 matching over 7 bases. Germline CDR1 and CDR2: SGHVS and FNYEAQ. The V segment lost 4 bases and the J segment 5 bases; nucleotides outside the gene matches: 10. The CDR3 is 15 residues long. The CDR3 protein is CASSSHGGGAYGYTF. CDR3 sequence (DNA): TGTGCCAGCAGCTCCCACGGAGGGGGCGCATATGGCTACACCTTC.

The chain joins TRBV30 to TRBJ1-5, with D tentatively TRBD1 (6 bases). With 0 bases removed from V and 9 bases from J, the gap between germline ends came to 18 bases. Germline loops: CDR1 GTSNPN, CDR2 SVGIG (reference sequence). The CDR3 contains 15 residues. The CDR3 here is CAWSVRDNKDRPQHF. Here the CDR3 DNA reads TGTGCCTGGAGTGTCCGGGACAACAAAGATCGGCCCCAGCATTTT.

The rearrangement uses TRBV4-3 and TRBJ1-2; a weak D match, TRBD1 (6 bases). CDR1 LGHNA and CDR2 YSLEER come from the germline V gene. V dropped 5 bases and J dropped 1 base, with 14 bases sitting between them. The CDR3 consists of 15 residues. CDR3 amino acids: CASSYAQGDNYGYTF. Here the CDR3 DNA reads TGCGCCAGCAGCTATGCACAGGGAGATAACTATGGCTACACCTTC.

There are a few counts of this clone. The rearrangement joins TRBV28 to TRBJ2-2; 10 bases map to TRBD2. The germline gives CDR1 MDHEN, CDR2 SYDVKM. CDR3 size: 15 residues. V shed 8 bases and J 1 base; nucleotides not matched to a gene: 4. The CDR3 nucleotides are TGTGCCAGCGCTAGCGGGGGTTTGAACACCGGGGAGCTGTTTTTT. This sequence encodes CASASGGLNTGELFF.

As regards this clone: The junction differs from germline at one of its ends, possibly a read error. The chain joins TRBV7-9 to TRBJ1-4; 9 nucleotides align to TRBD1. The CDR3 runs 15 residues. Germline V gene lookup returns CDR1 SEHNR and CDR2 FQNEAQ (reference sequence). The CDR3 protein is CSSSHRGRGIGKLFF. The CDR3 nucleotides read TGTTCCAGCAGCCACAGGGGGCGCGGTATTGGAAAACTGTTTTTT. Looking up the rest from reference TRBV7-9 and TRBJ1-4 gives the full variable domain: DTGVSQNPRHKITKRGQNVTFRCDPISEHNRLYWYRQTLGQGPEFLTYFQNEAQLEKSRLLSDRFSAERPKGSFSTLEIQRTEQGDSAMYLCSSSHRGRGIGKLFFGSGTQLSVL.

J is TRBJ2-3 and V is TRBV19; D perhaps matches TRBD1 (6 bases). Germline values: CDR1 LNHDA, CDR2 SQIVND (reference sequence). CDR3 length: 14 amino acids. Between the trimmed V and J ends, which lost 7 bases and 0 bases, there was a span of 11 bases. The CDR3 loop is CASKLGQSTDTQYF. Here the CDR3 DNA reads TGTGCCAGTAAATTAGGACAGAGCACAGATACGCAGTATTTT. Complete variable domain (other parts from reference TRBV19 and TRBJ2-3): DGGITQSPKYLFRKEGQNVTLSCEQNLNHDAMYWYRQDPGQGLRLIYYSQIVNDFQKGDIAEGYSVSREKKESFPLTVTSAQKNPTAFYLCASKLGQSTDTQYFGPGTRLTVL.

V usage is TRBV28 and J usage is TRBJ2-7; 10 positions match TRBD2. The CDR3 has 16 residues. Germline values: CDR1 MDHEN, CDR2 SYDVKM. Losses at the gene ends were 2 bases for V and 4 bases for J; bases not matched to a gene: 8. The CDR3, as DNA: TGTGCCAGCAGTTTAACGGCTAGCGGGAGCAATTACGAGCAGTACTTC. Its translation is CASSLTASGSNYEQYF.

The rearrangement uses TRBV2 and TRBJ1-3; D unclear. The CDR3 sequence is 14 residues long. V was shortened by 7 bases and J by 0 bases, with 10 bases between the two germline ends. Germline V lookup: CDR1 SNHLY, CDR2 FYNNEI. In DNA form, the CDR3 reads TGTGCCAGCAATATCCCGAGCTCTGGAAACACCATATATTTT. This sequence encodes CASNIPSSGNTIYF.

The chain combines TRBV9 with TRBJ1-2, with D tentatively TRBD1 (6 bases). Per the germline V gene, CDR1 is SGDLS and CDR2 is YYNGEE. The ends were cut back, 3 bases at V and 5 bases at J, with 8 bases in the middle. The CDR3 contains 12 residues. The CDR3 protein is CASSAGVYGYTF. CDR3 nucleotides: TGTGCCAGCAGCGCAGGGGTGTATGGCTACACCTTC.

V gene TRBV28 combines with J gene TRBJ1-1, with D possibly being TRBD1 (5 bases). V gave up 2 bases and J gave up 7 bases, with 8 bases separating them. The germline V gene has CDR1 MDHEN and CDR2 SYDVKM. The CDR3 covers 12 residues. The CDR3 bases are TGTGCCAGCAGTTTAGGGGCCTATGAAGCTTTCTTT. This sequence encodes CASSLGAYEAFF.

The CDR3 DNA reads TGTGCCAGCAGTTTTGGGCCGGGACACGCATCACGGGAGTACTTC. It is translated as CASSFGPGHASREYF. The chain couples TRBV27 to TRBJ2-7; D is possibly TRBD1 (6 bases). CDR3 length: 15 residues. The germline gives CDR1 MNHEY, CDR2 SMNVEV (reference sequence). V dropped 3 bases and J dropped 11 bases, with 23 bases sitting between them.

The genes are TRBV7-2 and TRBJ2-1; D gene ambiguous. V dropped 1 base and J dropped 4 bases, with 8 bases sitting between them. Germline V gene data show CDR1 as SGHTA and CDR2 as FQGNSA. This CDR3 contains 14 residues. CDR3 DNA sequence: TGTGCCAGCAGCTTAGGAACAAGTTACAATGAGCAGTTCTTC. Amino acids: CASSLGTSYNEQFF. The variable domain in full, with the rest retrieved from reference TRBV7-2 and TRBJ2-1, is GAGVSQSPSNKVTEKGKDVELRCDPISGHTALYWYRQSLGQGLEFLIYFQGNSAPDKSGLPSDRFSAERTGGSVSTLTIQRTQQEDSAVYLCASSLGTSYNEQFFGPGTRLTVL.

The chain links TRBV7-9 to TRBJ1-3, with TRBD1 as a possible D gene (5 bases). Per the germline V gene, CDR1 is SEHNR and CDR2 is FQNEAQ (reference sequence). Between the trimmed V and J ends, which lost 0 bases and 2 bases, there was a span of 11 bases. This CDR3 has 16 residues. The CDR3 DNA reads TGTGCCAGCAGCTTAGCGGACACTCAGGCTGGAAACACCATATATTTT. This codes for CASSLADTQAGNTIYF.

The gene calls are TRBV29-1 and TRBJ2-7; TRBD1 matches 9 bases. Trimming took 3 bases from V and 6 from J; bases not matched to a gene: 6. The germline CDR1 and CDR2 sequences are SQVTM and ANQGSEA. This CDR3 spans 13 amino acids. The CDR3 DNA follows: TGCAGCGTTGAGCCGGGACAGGGTATCGAGCAGTACTTC. Its protein product is CSVEPGQGIEQYF.

The rearrangement joins TRBV6-5 to TRBJ1-3; 8 positions agree with TRBD1. The CDR3 length is 16 residues. The germline gives CDR1 MNHEY, CDR2 SVGAGI. After removal of 0 bases from V and 4 bases from J, the junction contained 5 bases not matched to a gene. The CDR3 reads CASSYSPGGPGNTIYF. The CDR3 bases are TGTGCCAGCAGTTACTCGCCAGGGGGCCCAGGAAACACCATATATTTT.

This clone appeared once. The V call is TRBV7-3, the J call TRBJ1-1; no definite D call. The CDR3 is 15 amino acids. Looked up from germline, CDR1 is SGHTA and CDR2 is FQGTGA. Between the trimmed V and J ends, which lost 2 bases and 3 bases, there was a span of 13 bases. This CDR3 reads CASSLGPRADTEAFF. The CDR3 DNA sequence: TGTGCCAGCAGCTTAGGACCGCGGGCGGACACTGAAGCTTTCTTT.

This clone turned up a few times. The CDR3 reads CASSYRDSHNEQFF. CDR3 nucleotide sequence: TGTGCCAGCAGCTACCGGGACAGCCACAATGAGCAGTTCTTC. The chain combines TRBV11-3 with TRBJ2-1; 7 bases agree with TRBD1. The CDR3 is 14 residues long. Trimming cost V 4 bases and J 5 bases; bases outside gene matches: 5. Germline CDR1 and CDR2: SGHNT and YENEEA.

In its sample, this clone was seen once. The chain carries TRBV18 and TRBJ2-5; 11 nucleotides agree with TRBD2. Judging by the DNA end, TRBJ2-7 fits better; the J call may be wrong. Germline V gene sequence: CDR1 KGHSH, CDR2 LQKENI. The CDR3 covers 16 residues. The CDR3 nucleotides read TGTGCCAGCTCACCCGGGACTAGCGGCTCCACCTACGAGCAGTACTTC. Translated: CASSPGTSGSTYEQYF.

This clone is a singleton in its sample. The chain combines TRBV10-2 with TRBJ2-1; TRBD2 is a possible D gene (6 bases). This CDR3 is 14 amino acids long. V dropped 7 bases and J dropped 9 bases, with 19 bases sitting between them. From germline, CDR1 is WSHSY and CDR2 SAAADI. The chain's CDR3 is CASKGLFASREQFF. The CDR3 nucleotides are TGCGCCAGCAAGGGACTCTTCGCGTCCCGTGAGCAGTTCTTC.